Below are 13 T cell receptor beta chains sequenced from a single sample in a study of blood T cell repertoires in COVID-19. Produced via immunoSEQ multiplex PCR; TCRdb's table is partial and in-frame only. The sample includes about 120,000 clones, about four fifths of them seen just once. Sequencing was done on a sample of peripheral blood. These receptors all come from a man in his sixties or seventies with acute or convalescent COVID-19.

The V call is TRBV7-8, the J call TRBJ1-2; 7 positions match TRBD1. Germline trimming cut 1 base from V and 8 bases from J; bases unmatched to any gene: 10. The CDR3 totals 15 residues. In germline, CDR1 is SGHVS, CDR2 FQNEAQ. The CDR3 loop reads CASSLELGRGRGYTF. In nucleotides, the CDR3 is TGTGCCAGCAGCTTAGAATTAGGCAGGGGGAGAGGCTACACCTTC.

The chain uses TRBV6-2 or TRBV6-3 and TRBJ1-6, with TRBD1 matching over 9 bases. CDR1 and CDR2 from the germline V gene are MNHEY and SVGEGT. The CDR3 runs to 14 residues. V was pared by 5 bases and J by 9 bases, with 5 bases of the junction left unmatched. CDR3 in amino acids: CASSRQGGGSPLHF. In DNA, the CDR3 is TGTGCCAGCAGTCGACAGGGGGGTGGTTCACCCCTCCACTTT.

This chain connects TRBV7-9 to TRBJ2-1; TRBD2 agrees at 8 bases. CDR3 size: 13 residues. Trimming removed 3 bases from V and 7 bases from J; junction bases left unmatched: 2. CDR1 and CDR2 (germline): SEHNR, FQNEAQ (reference sequence). For the CDR3, the DNA is TGTGCCAGCAGCTTCGGGGGGGCGAATGAGCAGTTCTTC. Translating gives CASSFGGANEQFF.

The V and J genes are TRBV7-9 and TRBJ1-6; the D gene is possibly TRBD1 (6 bases). Germline V gives CDR1 SEHNR, CDR2 FQNEAQ (reference sequence). The CDR3 sequence is 14 residues long. Trimming cost V 5 bases and J 7 bases, with 12 bases left between them. Written as DNA, the CDR3 is TGTGCCAGCAGCCAGGACAGCCAGAATTCACCCCTCCACTTT. It translates to CASSQDSQNSPLHF.

The chain carries TRBV18 and TRBJ1-1; 7 bases are a match to TRBD1. CDR3 length equals 15 residues. Germline values: CDR1 KGHSH, CDR2 LQKENI. The V segment lost 2 bases and the J segment 7 bases; nucleotides outside the gene matches: 10. The CDR3 DNA reads as TGTGCCAGCTCACCAAGCAGGGGGTTGGGGTTTGAAGCTTTCTTT. Translated: CASSPSRGLGFEAFF.

V usage is TRBV7-6 and J usage is TRBJ2-7, with a possible D match to TRBD1 (5 bases). The CDR3 covers 15 residues. Germline CDR1 and CDR2: SGHVS and FNYEAQ. The V gene lost 6 bases and the J gene lost 0 bases, with 15 bases spanning the gap. The CDR3 nucleotides read TGTGCCAGCAGTCAACAGGAAGTAAGCTCCTACGAGCAGTACTTC. Translated, it gives CASSQQEVSSYEQYF.

The chain is built from TRBV6-5 and TRBJ2-2; no clear D gene. V was trimmed by 9 bases and J by 6 bases, leaving 20 bases between them. The CDR3 extends over 15 amino acids. CDR1 and CDR2 from the germline V gene are MNHEY and SVGAGI. The CDR3 sequence: CASASVGGRSGELFF. In nucleotides, the CDR3 is TGTGCCAGTGCCTCGGTCGGCGGTCGTTCCGGGGAGCTGTTTTTT.

V gene TRBV19 combines with J gene TRBJ2-1; 7 nucleotides match TRBD2. Germline CDR1 reads LNHDA; CDR2 reads SQIVND (reference sequence). V lost 3 bases, J lost 4 bases, and 6 bases stayed unmatched. The CDR3 sequence is 15 residues long. The CDR3 loop reads CASSMWGGTYNEQFF. The CDR3 region has the DNA TGTGCCAGTAGTATGTGGGGGGGGACTTACAATGAGCAGTTCTTC.

The sample holds a few counts of this clone. This rearrangement joins TRBV6-5 to TRBJ2-7; D might be TRBD1 (6 bases). The V end lost 11 bases, the J end lost 1 base, and 21 bases lay between the germline ends. The CDR3 loop spans 15 amino acids. Per the germline V gene, CDR1 is MNHEY and CDR2 is SVGAGI. The CDR3 protein is CAGGLGNNPSYEQYF. In DNA, the CDR3 is TGTGCCGGGGGCTTAGGGAACAACCCTTCCTACGAGCAGTACTTC.

This clone was seen a single time. The chain links TRBV11-2 to TRBJ1-2; the D is unclear. This CDR3 region has 17 residues. Germline V gene sequence: CDR1 SGHAT, CDR2 FQNNGV. The ends were cut back, 6 bases at V and 5 bases at J, with 25 bases in the middle. The CDR3 spells CASRNSGSAVDFYGYTF. The CDR3 coding sequence is TGTGCCAGCAGAAACTCGGGGTCGGCAGTTGATTTTTATGGCTACACCTTC.

In this sample, this clone turned up a few times. The gene calls are TRBV7-3 and TRBJ2-3; tentatively, D is TRBD2 (6 bases). Germline CDR1 and CDR2: SGHTA and FQGTGA. The CDR3 totals 18 residues. With 0 bases removed from V and 0 bases from J, the gap between germline ends came to 16 bases. CDR3 DNA: TGTGCCAGCAGCTTAACTCCCGCGGGGCCAGGTAGCACAGATACGCAGTATTTT. Translation gives CASSLTPAGPGSTDTQYF.

The chain joins TRBV6-6 to TRBJ1-2, with TRBD1 matching over 7 bases. The germline V gene has CDR1 MNHNY and CDR2 SVGAGI (reference sequence). The CDR3 spans 16 residues. V was pared by 1 base and J by 8 bases, with 13 bases of the junction left unmatched. Here the CDR3 reads CASSYLIGGESAGYTF. CDR3 nucleotide sequence: TGTGCCAGCAGTTACTTGATAGGGGGCGAATCGGCCGGCTACACCTTC.

The rearrangement joins TRBV5-7 to TRBJ1-5; 8 bases fit TRBD1. TRBV5-7 is treated as an ORF (open reading frame) with a function not yet certain. The length of the CDR3 is 15 residues. Trimming cost V 4 bases and J 6 bases; bases outside gene matches: 9. The CDR3 spells CASSLRTGRSQPQHF. DNA for the CDR3: TGTGCCAGCAGCCTTAGGACAGGGCGGAGTCAGCCCCAGCATTTT.